This entry features one T cell receptor (beta chain) sequence. This clonotype appeared once. Its recognized antigen is unknown. The input lacks base qualities; no much larger clone sits a single base away. Single-read evidence is weak. RNA was extracted using the RNeasy kit, and about 0.45 to 1 microgram was reverse transcribed with random hexamers. The immunoSEQ multiplex PCR assay, covering 54 Vbeta and 13 Jbeta segments, was used to amplify TCR beta CDR3 regions. To correct PCR amplification bias, a synthetic template baseline was used for both primer optimization and computational correction. The original methods were these. Reads were assigned to V, D and J genes according to IMGT and analyzed in immunoSEQ Analyzer, with only productive sequences retained. To calculate clonality, Shannon entropy was normalized by log2 of the number of productive unique sequences and then subtracted from one. For each patient and control, public and private clones were evaluated among the 100 most prevalent clones. A clone was defined as Susac-specific if it was absent from the healthy and MS cohorts, from around 960 published viral clones and from other ImmuneACCESS disease sequences. TCRdb trimmed public reads at Q25 via fastp, called clones via MiXCR and kept in-frame beta chains. Rows merge per CDR3 protein into single entries with the most common DNA and genes. The V and J calls come from TCRdb's annotation, not from the publication. In this sample the table shows tens of thousands of distinct CDR3 sequences, 93% of which occur a single time. Less than 0.6% of the sample comes from the top ten.

The data originate from a study of CD8 T cells in Susac syndrome (dated by TCRdb to between 2017 and 2020). For the wider study: Among the sequenced Susac syndrome patients, six had clinically active disease and roughly 8 were in clinical remission. At the time of blood withdrawal, Susac syndrome patients were either therapy-naive, taking corticosteroids (with some also receiving IVIg), or on IVIg alone. Repertoire sequencing was used to test whether CD8+ T cell activation and differentiation in Susac syndrome was antigen driven. The clonality of the CD8+ T cell repertoire was compared across 12 healthy donors, 14 Susac syndrome patients and under 17 multiple sclerosis patients. Overall study outcomes, separate from this receptor: In the total CD8+ and CD8+ TEMRA repertoires, 15 to 20 and five Susac-specific public clones, respectively, were identified. The number of individuals in the TCR sequencing and HLA analysis was acknowledged as relatively small. Clonal expansion was observed in Susac syndrome CD8+ repertoires, with the highest expansion in CD8+ TEMRA cells and greater expansion in clinically active than in remitting patients.

High-throughput TCR beta sequencing profiled peripheral blood CD8+ and CD4+ T cells from healthy donors, Susac syndrome patients and multiple sclerosis patients. The Susac syndrome patients fulfilled recently defined diagnostic criteria for definite or probable disease. CD8+ TEMRA cells were enriched by FACS, while bulk CD8+ and CD4+ T cells were purified by magnetic negative isolation. Blood was collected in EDTA tubes and processed within 24 hours, with PBMCs isolated through density gradient centrifugation. PBMCs intended for TCR sequencing were cryopreserved in liquid nitrogen and thawed later in a water bath at 37 degrees C. The sorted or isolated CD4+, CD8+ and CD8+ TEMRA cells had a purity of 90% or higher. Material for sequencing was CD8+ T cells from PBMCs. The TCR was taken from a human donor with Susac syndrome.

The sequenced DNA: TGCGCCAGCAGCCAAGATGGGGGGACCCCTGAAGCTTTCTTT. It translates as CASSQDGGTPEAFF. The rearrangement joined TRBV4-3 to TRBJ1-1; a weak D assignment points to TRBD1 (5 bases agree). Reading the germline V gene gives CDR1 LGHNA and CDR2 YSLEER. V is shortened by 0 bases, J by 6 bases, and the region joining them spans 11 bases. The CDR3 goes from the cysteine to the phenylalanine over 14 residues. The entry retains the CDR3 DNA only, 42 bases that are in frame from base 1.